Listed below are T cell receptor beta chains from one sample, sequenced in a study of long-term antiretroviral therapy in people with HIV. Sequencing used immunoSEQ multiplex PCR; TCRdb keeps in-frame clones, though not all of them. Altogether 30,000 to 40,000 clones are present, 85% to 95% being singletons, with the ten largest covering 3% to 4%. Sequencing used unsorted PBMCs, obtained 5 to 5.5 years after starting antiretroviral therapy. Every receptor here comes from a woman aged 50 to 60 with HIV. The CDR3 runs from the conserved cysteine through the conserved F or W. Each record gives: clone size, V gene, J gene, D gene, CDR3 protein, CDR3 DNA. D genes are given only for firm matches. A clone size is listed for some rows: how often the clone was seen (once, few, many), or a class if it is expanded.

abundance: NA
v_gene: TRBV10-3
j_gene: TRBJ2-7
d_gene: NA
CDR3aa: CAIRDINESEQYF
CDR3nt: TGTGCCATCAGAGATATTAATGAGTCGGAGCAGTACTTC

abundance: NA
v_gene: TRBV5-1
j_gene: TRBJ1-2
d_gene: NA
CDR3aa: CASSLGYRDYGYTF
CDR3nt: TGCGCCAGCAGCTTGGGTTACAGGGACTATGGCTACACCTTC

abundance: NA
v_gene: TRBV11-3
j_gene: TRBJ2-5
d_gene: NA
CDR3aa: CASSLGPSQETQYF
CDR3nt: TGTGCCAGCAGCTTAGGACCCTCCCAAGAGACCCAGTACTTC

abundance: NA
v_gene: TRBV7-2
j_gene: TRBJ2-5
d_gene: NA
CDR3aa: CASSRPGTRSYETQYF
CDR3nt: TGTGCCAGCAGCCGCCCTGGGACAAGGTCGTATGAGACCCAGTACTTC

abundance: NA
v_gene: TRBV4-3
j_gene: TRBJ1-2
d_gene: NA
CDR3aa: CASSPTTGTYGYTF
CDR3nt: TGCGCCAGCAGCCCCACAACCGGGACCTATGGCTACACCTTC

abundance: NA
v_gene: TRBV11-3
j_gene: TRBJ2-5
d_gene: TRBD2
CDR3aa: CASSLIGGETQYF
CDR3nt: TGTGCCAGCAGCTTAATCGGGGGGGAGACCCAGTACTTC

abundance: NA
v_gene: TRBV27
j_gene: TRBJ1-1
d_gene: NA
CDR3aa: CASSRGARSTEAFF
CDR3nt: TGTGCCAGCAGTCGGGGGGCGCGGAGCACTGAAGCTTTCTTT

abundance: NA
v_gene: TRBV30
j_gene: TRBJ1-1
d_gene: NA
CDR3aa: CAWSVEWVGNTEAFF
CDR3nt: TGTGCCTGGAGTGTTGAGTGGGTCGGGAACACTGAAGCTTTCTTT

abundance: NA
v_gene: TRBV9
j_gene: TRBJ2-2
d_gene: NA
CDR3aa: CASSHGQRELFF
CDR3nt: TGTGCCAGCAGCCACGGACAGCGTGAGCTGTTTTTT

abundance: NA
v_gene: TRBV5-5
j_gene: TRBJ2-2
d_gene: TRBD2
CDR3aa: CASSPLAGVVTGELFF
CDR3nt: TGTGCCAGCAGCCCATTAGCGGGGGTGGTCACCGGGGAGCTGTTTTTT

abundance: NA
v_gene: TRBV6-5
j_gene: TRBJ2-7
d_gene: NA
CDR3aa: CASSYSNTYEQYF
CDR3nt: TGTGCCAGCAGTTACTCTAACACCTACGAGCAGTACTTC

abundance: NA
v_gene: TRBV10-3
j_gene: TRBJ2-1
d_gene: NA
CDR3aa: CAIRSDSYNEQFF
CDR3nt: TGTGCCATCAGATCGGACTCCTACAATGAGCAGTTCTTC

abundance: NA
v_gene: TRBV6-1
j_gene: TRBJ1-5
d_gene: NA
CDR3aa: CASNLLGPGNQPQHF
CDR3nt: TGTGCCAGCAATTTGTTGGGTCCTGGCAATCAGCCCCAGCATTTT

abundance: NA
v_gene: TRBV15
j_gene: TRBJ2-1
d_gene: NA
CDR3aa: CATSRDFSIPGLNNEQFF
CDR3nt: TGTGCCACCAGCAGAGATTTCTCCATCCCGGGACTGAACAATGAGCAGTTCTTC

abundance: NA
v_gene: TRBV7-2
j_gene: TRBJ1-3
d_gene: NA
CDR3aa: CASSLFGQSGNTIYF
CDR3nt: TGTGCCAGCAGCTTATTCGGGCAATCTGGAAACACCATATATTTT

abundance: NA
v_gene: TRBV6-5
j_gene: TRBJ1-1
d_gene: NA
CDR3aa: CASSSNTEAFF
CDR3nt: TGTGCCAGCAGTTCTAACACTGAAGCTTTCTTT

abundance: NA
v_gene: TRBV9
j_gene: TRBJ2-1
d_gene: NA
CDR3aa: CASSPEESNEQFF
CDR3nt: TGTGCCAGCAGCCCCGAGGAGTCCAATGAGCAGTTCTTC

abundance: few
v_gene: TRBV6-5
j_gene: TRBJ1-1
d_gene: NA
CDR3aa: CASRPEGTTEAFF
CDR3nt: TGTGCCAGCAGGCCCGAGGGGACCACTGAAGCTTTCTTT

abundance: NA
v_gene: TRBV29-1
j_gene: TRBJ1-2
d_gene: NA
CDR3aa: CSVEEGYGYTF
CDR3nt: TGCAGCGTTGAGGAGGGATATGGCTACACCTTC

abundance: NA
v_gene: TRBV4-3
j_gene: TRBJ1-2
d_gene: NA
CDR3aa: CASSQDGGRNYGYTF
CDR3nt: TGCGCCAGCAGCCAAGATGGGGGTAGAAACTATGGCTACACCTTC

abundance: few
v_gene: TRBV6-1
j_gene: TRBJ1-5
d_gene: NA
CDR3aa: CASSEYSIGGDQPQHF
CDR3nt: TGTGCCAGCAGTGAATATAGTATCGGGGGCGATCAGCCCCAGCATTTT

abundance: NA
v_gene: TRBV6-1
j_gene: TRBJ1-1
d_gene: NA
CDR3aa: CASSGSRGYTEAFF
CDR3nt: TGTGCCAGCAGCGGGTCCCGGGGCTACACTGAAGCTTTCTTT

abundance: NA
v_gene: TRBV29-1
j_gene: TRBJ1-1
d_gene: NA
CDR3aa: CSVNRQSKNTEAFF
CDR3nt: TGCAGCGTCAACAGACAGAGTAAAAACACTGAAGCTTTCTTT